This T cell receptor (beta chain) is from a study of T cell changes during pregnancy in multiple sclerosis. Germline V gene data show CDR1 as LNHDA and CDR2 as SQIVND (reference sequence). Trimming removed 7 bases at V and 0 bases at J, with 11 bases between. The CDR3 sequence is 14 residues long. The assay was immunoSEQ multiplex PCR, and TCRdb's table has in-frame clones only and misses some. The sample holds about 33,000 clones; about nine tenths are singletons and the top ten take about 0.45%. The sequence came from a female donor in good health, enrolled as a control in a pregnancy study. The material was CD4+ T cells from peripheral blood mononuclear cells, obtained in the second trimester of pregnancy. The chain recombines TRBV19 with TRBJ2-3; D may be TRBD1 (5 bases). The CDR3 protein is CASTDSPSTDTQYF. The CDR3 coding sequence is TGTGCCAGTACCGACAGCCCTAGCACAGATACGCAGTATTTT.